One sample yielded the 2 T cell receptor beta chains listed below, sequenced in a study of T cell responses to AZD1222 COVID-19 vaccine. The assay was immunoSEQ multiplex PCR, and TCRdb's table has in-frame clones only and misses some. The data show around 110,000 clones, roughly 88% seen once. The sample was peripheral blood, taken on day 0 of MenACWY control vaccination. The receptors originated from an adult in good health.

This chain joins TRBV21-1 and TRBJ1-3. TRBV21-1 is a documented pseudogene. The CDR3 contains 18 residues. CDR3 amino acids: CASSKESRPGPSGNTIYF. In DNA, the CDR3 is TGTGCCAGCAGCAAAGAGAGTCGTCCCGGACCCTCTGGAAACACCATATATTTT.

Only a few counts were recorded for this clone. The chain links TRBV7-9 to TRBJ1-3; no definite D call. This CDR3 comprises 13 residues. CDR1 is SEHNR, CDR2 FQNEAQ, per germline (reference sequence). The V end lost 1 base, the J end lost 8 bases, and 9 bases lay between the germline ends. In DNA, the CDR3 is TGTGCCAGCAGCTTAGGAGTTGGGGACACCATATATTTT. It is translated as CASSLGVGDTIYF.